This note documents a single TCR beta chain sequence. Its antigen is still unknown. Sequencing took place on a NextSeq 550. The Human TCR Profiling Kit (MiLaboratory) was used to prepare UMI-labeled 5' RACE TRB cDNA libraries. The full amount of extracted RNA was used for cDNA synthesis, and the full amount of resulting cDNA was used for PCR amplification. Libraries were prepared in parallel with an identical number of PCR cycles. The original methods were these. About 53,000 +/- 9,400 unique UMI-labeled TRB cDNA molecules per library were extracted with MIGEC and MiXCR, with at least two reads per UMI required. Each library averaged about 38,000 +/- 11,000 functional in-frame TRB CDR3 nucleotide clonotypes without stop codons. After downsampling to 5000 UMI-labeled TRB molecules per sample, diversity metrics such as normalized Shannon-Wiener and Chao1 were calculated in VDJtools. Clonotype-size-weighted physicochemical properties of the central five CDR3 residues (interaction energy, strength, volume and Kidera factor 4) were computed in VDJtools. Each CDR3 protein sequence appears as one entry after TCRdb reprocessed the reads, and no DNA is included. TCRdb's processing, not the study's, gives the V and J calls here. This specimen's table enumerates over 70,000 distinct CDR3 sequences. The ten largest account for around 0.82% of the sample.

This entry belongs to a study of CXCR3-negative and CXCR3-positive naive CD8 T cells (dated by TCRdb to the late 2010s). Broadly, across the study: In total, approximately 130 million TRB reads were obtained, or roughly 1.5 +/- 0.3 million reads per library. TRBV-TRBJ cluster analysis included naive subsets from 5 donors and memory cells from 3 donors. Diversity and physicochemical repertoire analyses were performed on about 12 donors pooled from two independent experiments. Summary of the overall study and its limitations: Naive CXCR3-negative and CXCR3-positive cells from the same donor showed similar TRBV-TRBJ usage, whereas memory cells showed distinct patterns. Both naive subsets had comparably high repertoire diversity, while memory CD8+ T cells had much lower repertoire diversity. TRB CDR3s from CXCR3-positive naive cells showed higher hydrophobicity (lower Kidera factor 4), lower energy, and higher strength and volume indices than CXCR3-negative naive cells. Because surface CD5, which is linked to self-reactivity in mice, was comparable between the naive subsets, TCR interaction strength was also inferred from the physicochemical properties of TRB CDR3s. CXCR3 expression partially decreased after cryopreservation, so most assays used freshly isolated PBMCs.

The CDR3 starts with the cysteine, ends with the phenylalanine, and has 16 residues. The coding DNA is unavailable. Looking up the germline V gene yields CDR1 MRHNA and CDR2 SNTAGT. For each CD8+ T cell subset, flow sorting was done in triplicate, and roughly 320,000 cells per subset went directly into RLT lysis buffer. To exclude memory contaminants, naive CD8+ T cells were stringently defined as CD45RO-CCR7+CD27+CD95-. Peripheral blood mononuclear cells were isolated from buffy coats using standard density gradient centrifugation. Naive CXCR3-negative and CXCR3-positive CD8+ T cells were flow-sorted on a FACSAria III. Total RNA was extracted from sorted cells using an RNeasy Mini Kit.

This receptor was identified in a human donor in good health. Some clones in this sample may be carry-over from other donors' samples. Sample: naive CXCR3+ CD8+ T cells from blood. The sample's cell subset or site label is to be understood as: CD45RO-CCR7+CD27+CD95- naive CD8+ T cells expressing CXCR3 (TNR3+). The chain is encoded by TRBV6-4 joined to TRBJ2-2; TCRdb's D call of TRBD1 is untestable without DNA. CDR3 loop: CASSDSPATGAGELFF.